The T cell receptor beta chain under discussion was sequenced for a study of PD-1 blockade in classical Hodgkin lymphoma. The assay was immunoSEQ multiplex PCR, and TCRdb's table has in-frame clones only and misses some. Of 20,000 to 30,000 clones in the sample, around 63% are singletons; the top ten hold approximately 3.5%. The V gene lost 2 bases and the J gene lost 6 bases, with 6 bases spanning the gap. From germline, CDR1 is SGHRS and CDR2 YFSETQ. This CDR3 spans 12 amino acids. Patients all relapsed after autologous stem cell transplantation, and there was variation in brentuximab vedotin exposure.

The receptor comes from a human donor with classical Hodgkin lymphoma. The rearrangement joins TRBV5-1 to TRBJ2-1, with D perhaps matching TRBD2 (6 bases). Sequences were derived from peripheral blood mononuclear cells (PBMCs), sampled at baseline. Here the CDR3 reads CASSLAGNEQFF. CDR3 nucleotides: TGCGCCAGCAGCTTAGCGGGCAATGAGCAGTTCTTC.